Here is one TCR beta chain with its context. Antigen: not known. V shed 4 bases and J shed 0 bases, with 10 bases lying between them. Germline-derived CDR1 and CDR2 are SGHVS and FQNEAQ. The CDR3 runs to 14 residues. These data come from a study of CD8+ T cells in alopecia areata. Study results and caveats: Higher clonality than in normal scalp was seen in lesional scalp, especially alopecia totalis/universalis.

In each case, RNA was isolated and then reverse transcribed into cDNA as the sequencing template. Generated by immunoSEQ multiplex PCR, the TCRdb table keeps only in-frame clones and is missing some. The data hold approximately 29,000 clones, with roughly 80% observed a single time. Punch biopsies of lesional scalp, plus peripheral blood, were taken from alopecia areata patients. Material for sequencing was NKG2D-low CD8+ T cells sorted from blood. This receptor was obtained from a human donor with alopecia areata. The J gene is TRBJ2-7, the V gene TRBV7-8; a weak D match, TRBD1 (5 bases). CDR3 protein: CASSSQGFSYEQYF. CDR3 in DNA: TGTGCCAGCAGCTCCCAGGGCTTCTCCTACGAGCAGTACTTC.